Presented here are 31 T cell receptor beta chains from one specimen sequenced in a study of human T cells and chemical hapten exposure. TCRdb redid the calling of the RACE reads with MiXCR, one entry per CDR3 protein. The sample carries some 350,000 distinct CDR3 sequences, more than 5% recorded once. The time point here: patch test 2, 6 weeks after DPC sensitization. Treatment of the sample: therapeutic diphenylcyclopropenone sensitization with weekly scalp DPC. The specimen comprised whole blood, sampled in connection with sensitization to the hapten diphenylcyclopropenone (DPC). The source of these receptors is a woman younger than 35 with alopecia areata. Some clones in this sample may be carry-over from other donors' samples.

This rearrangement joins TRBV10-3 to TRBJ1-3, with D unclear. Trimming removed 7 bases at V and 2 bases at J, with 9 bases between. The CDR3 is 13 amino acids. Germline V gives CDR1 ENHRY, CDR2 SYGVKD. Written as DNA, the CDR3 is TGTGCCATCAAGGAGATGACTGGAAACACCATATATTTT. It is translated as CAIKEMTGNTIYF.

There are many counts of this clonotype. The CDR3 protein is CASSQSRDTKQVGNQPQHF. CDR3 coding DNA: TGCGCCAGCAGCCAGTCTAGGGACACAAAACAAGTCGGCAATCAGCCCCAGCATTTT. The chain has TRBV4-1 and TRBJ1-5; D is perhaps TRBD1 (6 bases). There are 19 residues in the CDR3. The germline V and J ends were trimmed by 3 bases and 2 bases, with 23 bases remaining between them. The germline V gene encodes CDR1 MGHRA and CDR2 YSYEKL.

This clonotype was detected many times. The chain joins TRBV12-3 or TRBV12-4 to TRBJ1-5; no clear D. V was pared by 3 bases and J by 4 bases, with 7 bases between. The CDR3 has 13 residues. As DNA, the CDR3 is TGTGCCAGCAGTTTGACACTGAATCAGCCCCAGCATTTT. Residues: CASSLTLNQPQHF.

This clonotype has at least ten counts. This rearrangement joins TRBV10-2 to TRBJ1-1; D is possibly TRBD1 (5 bases). The germline V gene encodes CDR1 WSHSY and CDR2 SAAADI. The CDR3 totals 13 residues. Trimming shortened V by 6 bases and J by 7 bases, and 15 bases separated the two germline ends. CDR3 DNA sequence: TGCGCCAGCAGCCCTATCAGGGCTGGTGAAGCTTTCTTT. It codes for CASSPIRAGEAFF.

This rearrangement joins TRBV6-2 or TRBV6-3 to TRBJ2-2, with TRBD2 matching over 10 bases. Germline CDR1 and CDR2: MNHEY and SVGEGT. J lost 4 bases, V lost 6 bases, and 8 bases had no gene match. The CDR3 runs to 16 residues. CDR3 bases: TGTGCCAGCAGACGTACTAGCGGGGAGACCACCGGGGAGCTGTTTTTT. This translates into CASRRTSGETTGELFF.

This clonotype was detected a few times. The rearrangement joins TRBV12-3 or TRBV12-4 to TRBJ1-5, with 7 bases identical to TRBD1. Trimming at V came to 4 bases and at J to 2 bases, leaving 11 bases not matched to a gene. This CDR3 is 17 amino acids long. The CDR3 DNA reads TGTGCCAGCAGTTCCTCAAACAGGGGCGCGGGCAATCAGCCCCAGCATTTT. This translates into CASSSSNRGAGNQPQHF.

In this sample, this clonotype turned up a few times. The gene calls are TRBV4-3 and TRBJ2-6, with D hard to call. From germline, CDR1 is LGHNA and CDR2 YSLEER. The CDR3 extends over 15 amino acids. V was cut by 1 base and J by 0 bases, with 4 bases left in between. The CDR3 nucleotides are TGCGCCAGCAGCCAAGTCGACTCTGGGGCCAACGTCCTGACTTTC. Protein product: CASSQVDSGANVLTF.

This clonotype showed up just a few times. The chain is built from TRBV6-5 and TRBJ2-5; the match to TRBD1 covers 7 bases. Germline V gene data show CDR1 as MNHEY and CDR2 as SVGAGI. This CDR3 is built from 15 residues. J lost 1 base, V lost 0 bases, and 2 bases had no gene match. The CDR3 here is CASSYSDRFQETQYF. The CDR3 DNA follows: TGTGCCAGCAGTTACTCGGACAGGTTCCAAGAGACCCAGTACTTC.

The chain is built from TRBV9 and TRBJ2-1; 8 bases map to TRBD2. In germline, CDR1 is SGDLS, CDR2 YYNGEE. Germline trimming cut 2 bases from V and 5 bases from J; bases unmatched to any gene: 6. The CDR3 totals 15 residues. The chain's CDR3 is CASSVGGAPHNEQFF. The CDR3 coding sequence is TGTGCCAGCAGCGTCGGGGGGGCCCCCCACAATGAGCAGTTCTTC.

The CDR3 spells CASSEWVLSNYGYTF. The CDR3 coding sequence is TGTGCCAGCAGTGAATGGGTCCTAAGTAACTATGGCTACACCTTC. The rearrangement links TRBV6-1 to TRBJ1-2; no firm D call. The CDR3 runs 15 residues. V was cut by 2 bases and J by 1 base, with 11 bases left in between. Germline assignment: CDR1 MNHNS and CDR2 SASEGT.

This clonotype showed up many times. The CDR3 coding sequence is TGCAGCGTTGCGTCAGTCGGGGGCTCTGGAAACACCATATATTTT. Translating gives CSVASVGGSGNTIYF. This chain connects TRBV29-1 to TRBJ1-3; D might be TRBD1 (5 bases). Germline assignment: CDR1 SQVTM and CDR2 ANQGSEA. This CDR3 comprises 15 residues. V dropped 4 bases and J dropped 0 bases, with 13 bases sitting between them.

This clonotype was counted many times. The gene calls are TRBV7-2 and TRBJ2-3; D call uncertain. V was trimmed by 3 bases and J by 2 bases, leaving 3 bases between them. Germline V gives CDR1 SGHTA, CDR2 FQGNSA. This CDR3 has 12 residues. CDR3 in DNA: TGTGCCAGCAGCTTCCTCACAGATACGCAGTATTTT. Translation: CASSFLTDTQYF.

Many counts were recorded for this clonotype. V and J are TRBV5-4 and TRBJ1-5; no firm D call. From germline, CDR1 is SGHNT and CDR2 YYREEE (reference sequence). The CDR3 totals 15 residues. V was shortened by 0 bases and J by 0 bases, with 7 bases between the two germline ends. CDR3 nucleotides: TGTGCCAGCAGCTTGGGTCCAGCTAGCAATCAGCCCCAGCATTTT. Its translation: CASSLGPASNQPQHF. The full variable domain, completed using reference TRBV5-4 and TRBJ1-5, is ETGVTQSPTHLIKTRGQQVTLRCSSQSGHNTVSWYQQALGQGPQFIFQYYREEENGRGNFPPRFSGLQFPNYSSELNVNALELDDSALYLCASSLGPASNQPQHFGDGTRLSIL.

This clonotype appeared many times. The genes are TRBV6-4 and TRBJ2-3; 7 bases align to TRBD1. This CDR3 is 16 amino acids long. The germline CDR1 and CDR2 sequences are MRHNA and SNTAGT. The J segment lost 0 bases and the V segment lost 6 bases, leaving 9 bases of the junction unmatched. The CDR3: CASRRRTGPSTDTQYF. The DNA for the CDR3 is TGTGCCAGCAGACGTCGGACAGGTCCCAGCACAGATACGCAGTATTTT.

This clonotype was found a few times. This rearrangement joins TRBV2 to TRBJ2-6, with TRBD2 matching over 10 bases. The CDR3 covers 21 residues. The V and J ends lost 3 bases and 0 bases, in that order; junction bases with no gene match: 14. The germline CDR1 and CDR2 sequences are SNHLY and FYNNEI. This CDR3 is CASSDSVAGGLTLSGANVLTF. The CDR3 DNA is TGTGCCAGCAGTGATTCGGTAGCGGGGGGCCTCACTCTCTCTGGGGCCAACGTCCTGACTTTC.

The sample holds many counts of this clonotype. The rearrangement uses TRBV12-3 or TRBV12-4 and TRBJ1-2; D is perhaps TRBD1 (5 bases). The CDR3 runs 12 residues. V lost 7 bases and J lost 7, with 13 bases in between. CDR3: CASTLTGSGYTF. As DNA, the CDR3 is TGTGCCAGCACCCTCACAGGAAGTGGCTACACCTTC.

This clonotype was counted between two and nine times. V and J are TRBV5-1 and TRBJ2-1; TRBD2 matches 8 bases. Trimming took 2 bases from V and 2 from J; bases not matched to a gene: 3. Per germline, CDR1 SGHRS and CDR2 YFSETQ. CDR3 size: 15 residues. The CDR3 DNA reads as TGCGCCAGCAGCTTACAAGCGGGGGCCTACAATGAGCAGTTCTTC. As protein: CASSLQAGAYNEQFF.

The V gene is TRBV7-9, the J gene TRBJ2-7; 10 nucleotides match TRBD2. V dropped 5 bases and J dropped 5; count of bases not matched to a gene: 3. Germline V lookup: CDR1 SEHNR, CDR2 FQNEAQ (reference sequence). CDR3 size: 13 residues. CDR3 sequence reads: CASSASGGNEQYF. CDR3 DNA: TGTGCCAGCAGCGCTAGCGGGGGAAACGAGCAGTACTTC.

This clonotype was found a few times. The chain uses TRBV19 and TRBJ2-5; 7 bases line up with TRBD2. The CDR3 has 14 residues. J lost 4 bases, V lost 7 bases, and 9 bases had no gene match. Germline CDR1 reads LNHDA; CDR2 reads SQIVND (reference sequence). CDR3 sequence: CASTGSGASETQYF. The CDR3 coding sequence is TGTGCCAGTACGGGCAGCGGGGCGTCAGAGACCCAGTACTTC.

This clonotype was seen at least ten times. The chain employs TRBV29-1 and TRBJ1-1; unclear D gene. Germline CDR1 and CDR2: SQVTM and ANQGSEA. Trimming stripped 4 bases from V and 1 base from J, with 4 bases between. This CDR3 comprises 11 residues. The CDR3 DNA reads as TGCAGCGTTGTCAAGAACACTGAAGCTTTCTTT. It encodes CSVVKNTEAFF.

The chain is built from TRBV20-1 and TRBJ2-1, with no clear D. Germline V lookup: CDR1 DFQATT, CDR2 SNEGSKA (reference sequence). This CDR3 has 14 amino acids. V dropped 0 bases and J dropped 9 bases, with 15 bases sitting between them. In DNA, the CDR3 is TGCAGTGCTAGAGATTCACGTGCCGCCGGTGAGCAGTTCTTC. Translation gives CSARDSRAAGEQFF.

This clonotype was seen at least ten times. CDR3 DNA: TGTGCCAGCAGCTTATGGAGGGAAGAGTATGGCTACACCTTC. This sequence encodes CASSLWREEYGYTF. The chain couples TRBV7-2 to TRBJ1-2; D uncertain. Trimming removed 2 bases from V and 5 bases from J, with 12 bases in between. Germline CDR1 is SGHTA and CDR2 is FQGNSA. This CDR3 region has 14 residues.

This clonotype has only a few counts. The chain employs TRBV18 and TRBJ1-4, with D perhaps matching TRBD1 (5 bases). Germline V gene sequence: CDR1 KGHSH, CDR2 LQKENI. V gave up 2 bases and J gave up 0 bases, with 13 bases separating them. The CDR3 totals 17 residues. Written as DNA, the CDR3 is TGTGCCAGCTCACCAAAGAACGGGGCAGCAACTAATGAAAAACTGTTTTTT. It translates to CASSPKNGAATNEKLFF. Using reference TRBV18 and TRBJ1-4 for the parts outside the CDR3, the full variable domain is NAGVMQNPRHLVRRRGQEARLRCSPMKGHSHVYWYRQLPEEGLKFMVYLQKENIIDESGMPKERFSAEFPKEGPSILRIQQVVRGDSAAYFCASSPKNGAATNEKLFFGSGTQLSVL.

Ten or more counts support this clonotype. This rearrangement joins TRBV4-1 to TRBJ1-1; D is unresolved. The germline V gene encodes CDR1 MGHRA and CDR2 YSYEKL. V was cut by 2 bases and J by 5 bases, with 6 bases left in between. CDR3 length: 12 amino acids. The CDR3 reads CASSQLETEAFF. The CDR3 DNA follows: TGCGCCAGCAGCCAATTGGAAACTGAAGCTTTCTTT.

This clonotype was seen at least ten times. The chain recombines TRBV5-1 with TRBJ2-5; 8 bases agree with TRBD2. Losses at the gene ends were 0 bases for V and 1 base for J; bases not matched to a gene: 2. Germline V CDR1 and CDR2: SGHRS, YFSETQ. This CDR3 is built from 15 residues. CDR3 loop: CASSLGSGAQETQYF. CDR3 DNA sequence: TGCGCCAGCAGCTTGGGTAGCGGGGCCCAAGAGACCCAGTACTTC.

This chain links TRBV20-1 with TRBJ1-4; 8 positions match TRBD1. The V gene's germline CDR1 is DFQATT and CDR2 SNEGSKA (reference sequence). The CDR3 runs 14 residues. V lost 2 bases, J lost 5 bases, and 4 bases stayed unmatched. As DNA, the CDR3 is TGCAGTGCTAGATCGGACAGGGAGAATGAAAAACTGTTTTTT. As protein: CSARSDRENEKLFF.

This clonotype was counted at least ten times. One end of the junction fails to match germline, which may point to a read error. V gene TRBV29-1 combines with J gene TRBJ1-4, with a possible D match to TRBD1 (6 bases). Per the germline V gene, CDR1 is SQVTM and CDR2 is ANQGSEA. CDR3 size: 16 residues. CDR3: CSAEPLRGSQNEKLFF. DNA for the CDR3: TGCAGCGCTGAACCGCTCAGGGGATCTCAGAATGAAAAACTGTTTTTT. Looking up the rest from reference TRBV29-1 and TRBJ1-4 gives the full variable domain: SAVISQKPSRDICQRGTSLTIQCQVDSQVTMMFWYRQQPGQSLTLIATANQGSEATYESGFVIDKFPISRPNLTFSTLTVSNMSPEDSSIYLCSAEPLRGSQNEKLFFGSGTQLSVL.

This clonotype was observed many times. The CDR3 reads CASKKGSSSYNSPLHF. In DNA form, the CDR3 reads TGTGCCAGCAAAAAGGGAAGCAGCTCCTATAATTCACCCCTCCACTTT. The rearrangement links TRBV6-5 to TRBJ1-6; unclear D gene. CDR3 length equals 16 residues. Germline V lookup: CDR1 MNHEY, CDR2 SVGAGI. V was clipped by 7 bases and J by 0 bases, with 13 bases between them.

The J gene is TRBJ2-7, the V gene TRBV25-1; a possible D gene is TRBD1 (5 bases). The germline gives CDR1 MGHDK, CDR2 SYGVNS. CDR3 size: 14 residues. Trimming removed 2 bases from V and 4 bases from J, with 12 bases in between. The CDR3 loop reads CASSEVTGHYEQYF. The CDR3 DNA is TGTGCCAGCAGTGAAGTAACAGGTCATTACGAGCAGTACTTC.

This clonotype appeared many times. The chain links TRBV6-1 to TRBJ2-4; D perhaps matches TRBD2 (5 bases). This CDR3 has 14 residues. V lost 5 bases and J lost 1, with 9 bases in between. Germline assignment: CDR1 MNHNS and CDR2 SASEGT. As DNA, the CDR3 is TGTGCCAGCAGTAAACCGGGGGCCAAAAACATTCAGTACTTC. Its protein product is CASSKPGAKNIQYF.

This clonotype was seen many times. This chain uses TRBV4-3 with TRBJ1-4, with a possible D match to TRBD1 (5 bases). CDR3 length equals 16 residues. The V gene lost 0 bases and the J gene lost 10 bases, with 18 bases spanning the gap. In germline, CDR1 is LGHNA, CDR2 YSLEER. In DNA form, the CDR3 reads TGCGCCAGCAGCCAAGAAGCGGGCAGGGCACTTGGAAAACTGTTTTTT. It specifies CASSQEAGRALGKLFF.